This is a list of T cell receptor beta chains from one sample in a study of blood T cell repertoires in COVID-19. The assay was immunoSEQ multiplex PCR, and TCRdb's table has in-frame clones only and misses some. The table includes 210,000 or so clones, 84% detected once. Sequencing was performed on PBMCs or T cells enriched from blood (not recorded which). The receptors shown here come from a man in his fifties or sixties who had recovered from COVID-19. CDR3s include the opening cysteine and the closing phenylalanine or tryptophan. D genes are given only for firm matches. Expanded clones are given a class, and other clones once, few, many or no size at all.

V	J	size	D	CDR3	DNA
TRBV18	TRBJ1-3	-	-	CASSPEFGGTSTIYF	TGTGCCAGCTCACCTGAATTTGGGGGCACGAGCACCATATATTTT
TRBV5-1	TRBJ2-5	-	-	CASSLSGFSRGGETQYF	TGCGCCAGCAGCTTGTCGGGTTTTTCGAGGGGGGGTGAGACCCAGTACTTC
TRBV5-1	TRBJ2-1	-	TRBD2	CASSLPKEWGGHNEQFF	TGCGCCAGCAGCTTGCCCAAAGAGTGGGGGGGTCACAATGAGCAGTTCTTC
TRBV18	TRBJ1-2	-	-	CASSRGGVNGYTF	TGTGCCAGCTCACGTGGCGGGGTGAATGGCTACACCTTC
TRBV10-1	TRBJ2-2	few	TRBD2	CASSESLLAGVTNTGELFF	TGCGCCAGCAGTGAGTCCCTACTAGCGGGGGTCACGAACACCGGGGAGCTGTTTTTT
TRBV7-9	TRBJ2-7	-	TRBD1	CASSFTGDTYEQYF	TGTGCCAGCAGCTTTACAGGGGACACCTACGAGCAGTACTTC
TRBV6-1	TRBJ2-7	once	-	CASSEGATYSYEQYF	TGTGCCAGCAGTGAAGGGGCAACCTACTCCTACGAGCAGTACTTC
TRBV5-1	TRBJ2-5	few	-	CASSLERQETQYF	TGCGCCAGCAGCTTGGAGAGACAAGAGACCCAGTACTTC
TRBV19	TRBJ1-4	-	-	CASRAGEKLFF	TGTGCCAGCCGCGCGGGTGAAAAACTGTTTTTT
TRBV20-1	TRBJ1-2	-	TRBD1	CSASVTGGRHGYTF	TGCAGTGCTAGTGTGACAGGGGGTAGGCATGGCTACACCTTC
TRBV5-1	TRBJ1-1	-	TRBD1	CASSRDRVTEAFF	TGCGCCAGCAGCCGAGACAGGGTTACTGAAGCTTTCTTT
TRBV19	TRBJ1-6	once	-	CASSRGRESSYNSPLHF	TGTGCCAGTAGCCGCGGACGGGAAAGCTCCTATAATTCACCCCTCCACTTT
TRBV6-5	TRBJ2-5	-	-	CASSWAGSQETQYF	TGTGCCAGCAGCTGGGCGGGGTCGCAAGAGACCCAGTACTTC
TRBV7-9	TRBJ1-3	-	-	CASSSLRPSGAGNTIYF	TGTGCCAGCAGCTCTTTAAGACCGAGCGGGGCTGGAAACACCATATATTTT
TRBV6-5	TRBJ2-1	-	TRBD2	CASETSGYNEQFF	TGTGCCAGCGAGACTAGCGGCTACAATGAGCAGTTCTTC
TRBV2	TRBJ1-2	-	-	CASTSRGKLYGYTF	TGTGCCAGCACTAGTAGGGGGAAACTCTATGGCTACACCTTC
TRBV6-2/TRBV6-3	TRBJ1-1	few	TRBD1	CASSWGTGGLAFF	TGTGCCAGCAGTTGGGGGACAGGGGGCTTGGCTTTCTTT
TRBV29-1	TRBJ2-7	once	-	CSVTGSSSYEQYF	TGCAGCGTTACGGGATCCAGCTCCTACGAGCAGTACTTC